Listed below are T cell receptor beta chains from one sample, sequenced in a study of T cells after yellow fever vaccination. TCRdb redid the calling of the 5' RACE reads with MiXCR, one entry per CDR3 protein. The data hold 340,000 or so distinct CDR3 sequences, with around 12% observed a single time. Here the sequenced sample was CD4+ T cells sorted from PBMCs, taken 15 days after the yellow fever booster vaccination. The source is a man aged 18 to 29 who received the YFV17D yellow fever vaccine. CDR3s include the opening cysteine and the closing phenylalanine or tryptophan. Each record gives: clone size, J gene, D gene, V gene, CDR3 protein, CDR3 DNA. The D gene is left open where the match is weak. Expanded clones are given a class, and other clones once, few, many or no size at all.

. | TRBJ1-5 | . | TRBV2 | CASSPMSSNQPQHF | TGTGCCAGCAGCCCAATGTCTAGCAATCAGCCCCAGCATTTT
. | TRBJ2-3 | . | TRBV15 | CATSRDRASTDTQYF | TGTGCCACCAGCAGAGACAGGGCTAGCACAGATACGCAGTATTTT
. | TRBJ2-5 | . | TRBV29-1 | CSVALRQLETQYF | TGCAGCGTTGCTTTGCGCCAGTTGGAGACCCAGTACTTC
. | TRBJ2-4 | . | TRBV14 | CASSLSRAQNIQYF | TGTGCCAGCAGCCTTTCCAGGGCGCAAAACATTCAGTACTTC
. | TRBJ2-3 | . | TRBV29-1 | CSVIPSGTDTQYF | TGCAGCGTAATTCCGAGCGGCACAGATACGCAGTATTTT
once | TRBJ1-4 | . | TRBV12-3/TRBV12-4 | CASTLVNEKLFF | TGTGCCAGCACCCTTGTAAATGAAAAACTGTTTTTT
few | TRBJ2-5 | . | TRBV15 | CATSRDETGVRETQYF | TGTGCCACCAGCAGAGATGAAACAGGAGTAAGAGAGACCCAGTACTTC
. | TRBJ2-1 | TRBD2 | TRBV4-2 | CASSQVSGGGAGNEQFF | TGTGCCAGCAGCCAAGTTTCGGGCGGGGGGGCTGGAAATGAGCAGTTCTTC
few | TRBJ2-2 | . | TRBV11-2 | CASSQGQGSPGELFF | TGTGCCAGCAGTCAGGGCCAGGGATCACCCGGGGAGCTGTTTTTT
few | TRBJ2-2 | TRBD1 | TRBV20-1 | CSAPHLGQRNTGELFF | TGCAGTGCTCCTCACCTGGGACAGCGTAACACCGGGGAGCTGTTTTTT
few | TRBJ2-4 | . | TRBV6-1 | CASSAPQGRRGLGIQYF | TGTGCCAGCAGTGCGCCCCAGGGGAGACGGGGATTAGGGATTCAGTACTTC
. | TRBJ2-2 | . | TRBV7-3 | CASSARTVTGELFF | TGTGCCAGCAGCGCCCGGACAGTGACCGGGGAGCTGTTTTTT
. | TRBJ1-3 | TRBD1 | TRBV6-5 | CASSYLTGAGNTIYF | TGTGCCAGCAGCTACCTCACAGGGGCTGGAAACACCATATATTTT
many | TRBJ2-1 | . | TRBV12-3/TRBV12-4 | CASRPGLTVLGEQFF | TGTGCCAGCAGACCGGGTTTGACGGTTCTGGGTGAGCAGTTCTTC
. | TRBJ2-3 | TRBD2 | TRBV5-1 | CASSLARGVTDTQYF | TGCGCCAGCAGCTTGGCGCGGGGGGTCACAGATACGCAGTATTTT
few | TRBJ2-5 | TRBD1 | TRBV11-1 | CASTLDRGQETQYF | TGTGCCAGCACCCTAGACAGGGGGCAGGAGACCCAGTACTTC
. | TRBJ2-2 | . | TRBV25-1 | CASSEYSRGDTGELFF | TGTGCCAGCAGTGAATATTCCAGGGGAGACACCGGGGAGCTGTTTTTT
many | TRBJ2-2 | . | TRBV7-9 | CASSLTGRTGELFF | TGTGCCAGCAGCTTAACAGGAAGAACCGGGGAGCTGTTTTTT
. | TRBJ1-1 | . | TRBV6-5 | CASSILQGVEAFF | TGTGCCAGCAGTATTCTACAGGGCGTTGAAGCTTTCTTT
. | TRBJ2-2 | . | TRBV10-1 | CARTGPDTGELFF | TGCGCCAGAACAGGGCCGGACACCGGGGAGCTGTTTTTT
. | TRBJ2-1 | . | TRBV16 | CASSQVAPLYNEQFF | TGTGCCAGCAGCCAAGTAGCTCCGCTCTACAATGAGCAGTTCTTC
. | TRBJ2-5 | TRBD2 | TRBV12-3/TRBV12-4 | CASSPTSGGPEGETQYF | TGTGCCAGCAGCCCTACTAGCGGGGGGCCAGAGGGAGAGACCCAGTACTTC
. | TRBJ2-5 | . | TRBV24-1 | CATSDGPGETQYF | TGTGCCACCAGTGATGGGCCGGGGGAGACCCAGTACTTC
few | TRBJ2-2 | TRBD2 | TRBV5-4 | CASSVGGIQNTGELFF | TGTGCCAGCAGTGTCGGGGGGATTCAGAACACCGGGGAGCTGTTTTTT
. | TRBJ1-2 | TRBD1 | TRBV20-1 | CSARPGQGVGGYTF | TGCAGTGCTAGACCGGGACAGGGGGTCGGTGGCTACACCTTC
. | TRBJ2-3 | . | TRBV7-2 | CASSLVWTDTQYF | TGTGCCAGCAGTTTGGTGTGGACAGATACGCAGTATTTT
. | TRBJ2-5 | . | TRBV5-1 | CASSSGQLQETHYF | TGCGCCAGCAGCTCCGGACAGTTACAAGAGACCCACTACTTC
. | TRBJ2-5 | TRBD2 | TRBV7-2 | CASTRGGPETQYF | TGTGCCAGCACGCGGGGGGGCCCGGAGACCCAGTACTTC
many | TRBJ1-2 | . | TRBV6-5 | CASRPRASYGYTF | TGTGCCAGCAGGCCCAGAGCCAGTTATGGCTACACCTTC
. | TRBJ2-5 | TRBD1 | TRBV7-2 | CASSQQGGEETQYF | TGTGCCAGCAGCCAGCAAGGGGGCGAAGAGACCCAGTACTTC